This T cell receptor (beta chain) came from a study of regulatory T cells in long-lasting Graves disease. Relying on iRepertoire HTBI primers and Arm-PCR of CDR3 regions, the team built TCR beta libraries. TCRdb passed the multiplex PCR reads through MiXCR, listing each CDR3 protein once. The sample contains 200,000 to 300,000 distinct CDR3 sequences, roughly a fifth of which appear only once. This clonotype was observed at least ten times. Antigen unknown. The CDR3 contains 13 residues. V was trimmed by 6 bases and J by 4 bases, leaving 16 bases between them. CDR1 and CDR2 from the germline V gene are DFQATT and SNEGSKA (reference sequence). Time point reported: newly diagnosed GD, antithyroid drugs for less than 3 months. Preparation of the TCR library used RNA extracted from PBMCs. General study results and limits: Newly diagnosed Graves' patients exceeded persistent ones in TCR diversity.

This TCR was sampled from a female donor with Graves disease. The sequences come from peripheral blood mononuclear cells (PBMCs), collected at new diagnosis, from a patient treated with antithyroid drugs. The chain links TRBV20-1 to TRBJ2-7; D is unclear. CDR3 sequence reads: CSASESRYYEQYF. In nucleotides, the CDR3 is TGCAGTGCATCGGAGAGTCGTTATTACGAGCAGTACTTC.